This passage covers 27 T cell receptor beta chains from one sample sequenced in a study of CD8 T cells in Susac syndrome. Random hexamers were used to reverse transcribe an amount of about 0.45 to 1 ug RNA. Each CDR3 protein is one row after TCRdb ran MiXCR on the immunoSEQ multiplex PCR reads. The data show roughly 150,000 distinct CDR3 sequences, with roughly 95% seen just once and around 0.08% held by the top ten. Sequenced sample: CD4+ T cells from PBMCs. These receptors originate from a human donor with Susac syndrome.

The CDR3, as DNA: TGTGCCAGCAGCCCAGGTATGGATAATTCACCCCTCCACTTT. This translates into CASSPGMDNSPLHF. The rearrangement joins TRBV9 to TRBJ1-6; no clear D. The CDR3 runs 14 residues. V dropped 4 bases and J dropped 5 bases, with 10 bases sitting between them. Germline CDR1 and CDR2: SGDLS and YYNGEE.

This chain connects TRBV19 to TRBJ1-5; D unclear. Germline CDR1 reads LNHDA; CDR2 reads SQIVND (reference sequence). The germline V and J ends were trimmed by 3 bases and 6 bases, with 15 bases remaining between them. This CDR3 is 15 amino acids long. The CDR3 sequence is CASSMFPRVGQPQHF. As DNA, the CDR3 is TGTGCCAGTAGTATGTTTCCGAGGGTGGGTCAGCCCCAGCATTTT.

The chain combines TRBV12-3 or TRBV12-4 with TRBJ2-7, with D perhaps being TRBD1 or TRBD2 (5 bases each). The CDR3 totals 14 residues. V lost 6 bases, J lost 3 bases, and 15 bases lay in between. The CDR3 DNA is TGTGCCAGCAGCACTCCGGGACGAATCTACGAGCAGTACTTC. Amino acid sequence: CASSTPGRIYEQYF.

J is TRBJ2-7 and V is TRBV20-1; TRBD1 or TRBD2 may be the D gene (5 bases each). CDR1 DFQATT and CDR2 SNEGSKA come from the germline V gene (reference sequence). There are 13 residues in the CDR3. Trimming cost V 3 bases and J 2 bases, with 11 bases left between them. The DNA for the CDR3 is TGCAGTGCTAGTGGTGGGGGACCCTACGAGCAGTACTTC. Protein sequence: CSASGGGPYEQYF.

The chain joins TRBV9 to TRBJ1-1; D is unclear. The germline V gene has CDR1 SGDLS and CDR2 YYNGEE. V gave up 0 bases and J gave up 1 base, with 4 bases separating them. This CDR3 comprises 13 residues. The CDR3 loop is CASSVVWNTEAFF. The CDR3 DNA follows: TGTGCCAGCAGCGTAGTGTGGAACACTGAAGCTTTCTTT.

This chain joins TRBV12-3 or TRBV12-4 and TRBJ2-1; no clear D. The CDR3 contains 14 residues. V was shortened by 6 bases and J by 3 bases, with 12 bases between the two germline ends. The CDR3: CASRTGPHYNEQFF. The DNA for the CDR3 is TGTGCCAGCAGAACCGGGCCCCACTACAATGAGCAGTTCTTC.

The gene calls are TRBV5-1 and TRBJ1-1; D is perhaps TRBD1 (5 bases). Looked up from germline, CDR1 is SGHRS and CDR2 is YFSETQ. The CDR3 spans 15 residues. Trimming cost V 4 bases and J 4 bases, with 17 bases left between them. Here the CDR3 DNA reads TGCGCCAGCAGCCCCCGGGCCGGACAACCCACTGAAGCTTTCTTT. It codes for CASSPRAGQPTEAFF.

V and J are TRBV9 and TRBJ2-1; D is uncertain. Germline V gene sequence: CDR1 SGDLS, CDR2 YYNGEE. The V end lost 3 bases, the J end lost 2 bases, and 15 bases lay between the germline ends. The CDR3 runs to 16 residues. The CDR3: CASSALPSVTYNEQFF. CDR3 DNA sequence: TGTGCCAGCAGCGCCCTCCCTAGTGTTACCTACAATGAGCAGTTCTTC. Using reference TRBV9 and TRBJ2-1 for the parts outside the CDR3, the full variable domain is DSGVTQTPKHLITATGQRVTLRCSPRSGDLSVYWYQQSLDQGLQFLIQYYNGEERAKGNILERFSAQQFPDLHSELNLSSLELGDSALYFCASSALPSVTYNEQFFGPGTRLTVL.

The V call is TRBV11-2, the J call TRBJ2-5; no clear D gene. Per germline, CDR1 SGHAT and CDR2 FQNNGV. Trimming took off 8 bases at V and 4 bases at J, with 17 bases between the two ends. The CDR3 is made up of 14 amino acids. This chain's CDR3 is CASRRLGSRETQYF. The CDR3 coding sequence is TGTGCCAGCCGCCGATTGGGTTCCAGAGAGACCCAGTACTTC.

This clonotype showed up just once. The V call is TRBV20-1, the J call TRBJ2-5; weak D call: TRBD1 (5 bases). V lost 4 bases and J lost 4, with 19 bases in between. Germline CDR1 reads DFQATT; CDR2 reads SNEGSKA (reference sequence). This CDR3 contains 15 residues. CDR3 DNA: TGCAGTGCTAAAAGACCGGACACCCGCGGAGAGACCCAGTACTTC. Protein: CSAKRPDTRGETQYF.

The CDR3 region is CASSLQMTPNTEAFF. CDR3 DNA: TGTGCCAGCAGCCTCCAGATGACGCCTAACACTGAAGCTTTCTTT. The V call is TRBV9, the J call TRBJ1-1, with no clear D. The ends were cut back, 4 bases at V and 2 bases at J, with 15 bases in the middle. CDR3 length: 15 amino acids. Per germline, CDR1 SGDLS and CDR2 YYNGEE.

The V gene is TRBV15, the J gene TRBJ2-2; 10 positions agree with TRBD1. In germline, CDR1 is LNHNV, CDR2 YYDKDF (reference sequence). With 5 bases clipped from V and 8 bases from J, the junction kept 5 bases outside the gene matches. This CDR3 has 14 residues. The CDR3, as DNA: TGTGCCACCAGCGAGACAGGGGGCTTTGGGGAGCTGTTTTTT. It specifies CATSETGGFGELFF.

The chain combines TRBV20-1 with TRBJ1-2; D gene ambiguous. V was clipped by 0 bases and J by 7 bases, with 9 bases between them. The CDR3 spans 12 residues. The germline gives CDR1 DFQATT, CDR2 SNEGSKA (reference sequence). CDR3: CSAREAVRGYTF. The CDR3 bases are TGCAGTGCTAGAGAGGCAGTCCGTGGCTACACCTTC.

The CDR3: CASIPGGGMWVSYEQYF. CDR3 coding DNA: TGTGCCAGCATTCCGGGCGGAGGAATGTGGGTCTCCTACGAGCAGTACTTC. The chain has TRBV6-1 and TRBJ2-7, with D perhaps TRBD2 (5 bases). The CDR3 spans 17 residues. The germline CDR1 and CDR2 sequences are MNHNS and SASEGT. V dropped 7 bases and J dropped 0 bases, with 22 bases sitting between them.

This clonotype has a single count. The chain uses TRBV20-1 and TRBJ2-7; 8 bases line up with TRBD2. V shed 6 bases and J 7 bases; nucleotides not matched to a gene: 2. The CDR3 covers 10 residues. CDR1 is DFQATT and CDR2 is SNEGSKA in the germline V gene (reference sequence). The CDR3 loop is CSAGREEQYF. For the CDR3, the DNA is TGCAGTGCCGGGAGGGAAGAGCAGTACTTC.

This clonotype was found once. J is TRBJ2-3 and V is TRBV5-1; no firm D call. Germline CDR1 SGHRS, CDR2 YFSETQ. Trimming shortened V by 4 bases and J by 3 bases, and 12 bases separated the two germline ends. This CDR3 has 14 amino acids. The CDR3 DNA is TGCGCCAGCAGCCCTGGACCAGATACAGATACGCAGTATTTT. It is translated as CASSPGPDTDTQYF.

The chain has TRBV14 and TRBJ2-5; 8 nucleotides match TRBD2. This CDR3 is 17 amino acids long. The V and J ends lost 0 bases and 2 bases, in that order; junction bases with no gene match: 8. Germline CDR1 and CDR2: SGHDN and FVKESK. CDR3 sequence: CASSQDVGLARQETQYF. CDR3 bases: TGTGCCAGCAGCCAAGATGTAGGACTAGCCCGTCAAGAGACCCAGTACTTC.

The chain links TRBV20-1 to TRBJ2-1, with TRBD2 matching over 10 bases. CDR3 length: 15 residues. Per the germline V gene, CDR1 is DFQATT and CDR2 is SNEGSKA (reference sequence). The junction had 7 bases not matched to a gene; V was cut back by 2 bases and J by 6 bases. CDR3 in DNA: TGCAGTGCTAGATCTGGACTAGCGGCTGGCAATGAGCAGTTCTTC. This translates into CSARSGLAAGNEQFF.

This rearrangement joins TRBV24-1 to TRBJ1-2, with unresolved D. Germline V gives CDR1 KGHDR, CDR2 SFDVKD. Deletions cut 2 bases from V and 7 bases from J, with 4 bases between. This CDR3 region has 11 residues. CDR3 sequence reads: CATSDSTGYTF. For the CDR3, the DNA is TGTGCCACCAGTGATTCGACTGGCTACACCTTC.

This chain connects TRBV29-1 to TRBJ1-2; TRBD1 is a possible D gene (5 bases). Germline V lookup: CDR1 SQVTM, CDR2 ANQGSEA. The CDR3 covers 11 residues. Trimming removed 6 bases from V and 7 bases from J, with 12 bases in between. Here the CDR3 reads CSVRDAGGYTF. The CDR3 DNA follows: TGCAGCGTACGGGACGCGGGTGGCTACACCTTC.

The rearrangement joins TRBV12-5 to TRBJ2-1, with D hard to call. V was clipped by 1 base and J by 6 bases, with 16 bases between them. Germline loops: CDR1 LGHNT, CDR2 FRNRAP. CDR3 size: 16 residues. The DNA for the CDR3 is TGTGCTAGTGGTTTGGAGGTCAGACCAAGTGGCAATGAGCAGTTCTTC. It is translated as CASGLEVRPSGNEQFF.

The gene calls are TRBV19 and TRBJ1-2, with 7 bases matching TRBD1. From germline, CDR1 is LNHDA and CDR2 SQIVND (reference sequence). The CDR3 length is 13 residues. V trimming: 10 bases; J trimming: 2 bases; junction bases outside the gene matches: 7. CDR3 region: CATHPGQNYGYTF. The CDR3 bases are TGTGCCACTCACCCGGGACAGAACTATGGCTACACCTTC.

The chain is built from TRBV29-1 and TRBJ1-2, with D uncertain. CDR3 length equals 13 residues. The germline V gene has CDR1 SQVTM and CDR2 ANQGSEA. The V gene lost 0 bases and the J gene lost 7 bases, with 12 bases spanning the gap. This chain's CDR3 is CSVEEWEVGGYTF. CDR3 DNA: TGCAGCGTTGAAGAATGGGAAGTTGGTGGCTACACCTTC.

The gene calls are TRBV5-1 and TRBJ1-2; 12 bases map to TRBD1. The CDR3 is 15 residues long. CDR1 and CDR2 (germline): SGHRS, YFSETQ. With V trimmed by 0 bases and J by 8 bases, 5 bases remained unmatched. CDR3 nucleotide sequence: TGCGCCAGCAGCTTGGAGGGACAGGGGGCAGGAGGCTACACCTTC. This encodes CASSLEGQGAGGYTF. Full variable domain (missing parts from reference TRBV5-1 and TRBJ1-2): KAGVTQTPRYLIKTRGQQVTLSCSPISGHRSVSWYQQTPGQGLQFLFEYFSETQRNKGNFPGRFSGRQFSNSRSEMNVSTLELGDSALYLCASSLEGQGAGGYTFGSGTRLTVV.

The V gene is TRBV5-4, the J gene TRBJ2-7; 9 positions agree with TRBD1. The V and J ends lost 0 bases and 3 bases, in that order; junction bases with no gene match: 4. In germline, CDR1 is SGHNT, CDR2 YYREEE (reference sequence). The CDR3 runs 15 residues. The CDR3 DNA is TGTGCCAGCAGCTTGGAGTGGACAGGGGACTACGAGCAGTACTTC. Encoded protein: CASSLEWTGDYEQYF.

The chain couples TRBV27 to TRBJ2-5, with a weak D call TRBD2 (6 bases). Germline V gene sequence: CDR1 MNHEY, CDR2 SMNVEV (reference sequence). V was cut by 1 base and J by 4 bases, with 7 bases left in between. CDR3 length equals 13 residues. The CDR3 nucleotides are TGTGCCAGCAGTTTATTGCGGGGAGAGACCCAGTACTTC. This encodes CASSLLRGETQYF.

V and J are TRBV20-1 and TRBJ2-3, with TRBD2 matching over 9 bases. The germline gives CDR1 DFQATT, CDR2 SNEGSKA (reference sequence). V lost 0 bases and J lost 2; bases outside the gene matches: 15. The CDR3 sequence is 19 residues long. DNA for the CDR3: TGCAGTGCTAGAGATCGGAGTAGCGGGGGCCTATACCTCACAGATACGCAGTATTTT. The encoded protein is CSARDRSSGGLYLTDTQYF.